This is a list of T cell receptor beta chains from one sample in a study of blood T cell repertoires in COVID-19. TCRdb's copy holds only in-frame clones and misses some; the assay was immunoSEQ multiplex PCR. Of 300,000 to 350,000 clones detected, approximately 88% appear once; the ten largest clones hold 1.6%. The sequenced sample consisted of peripheral blood. The source is a woman aged 30 to 39 with COVID-19, enrolled during active disease. CDR3s include the opening cysteine and the closing phenylalanine or tryptophan. D genes are given only for firm matches. Size is omitted from some rows. Given values are once, few, many or a class for expanded clones.

size: few
V: TRBV7-2
length: 15
J: TRBJ2-1
D: TRBD2
CDR3: CASSSSGEAYNEQFF
DNA: TGTGCCAGCAGCTCGAGCGGGGAGGCCTACAATGAGCAGTTCTTC

size: -
V: TRBV9
length: 16
J: TRBJ2-5
D: TRBD2
CDR3: CASSVVPSGGPETQYF
DNA: TGTGCCAGCAGCGTAGTTCCTAGCGGGGGACCAGAGACCCAGTACTTC

size: once
V: TRBV7-9
length: 15
J: TRBJ1-3
D: -
CDR3: CASSPGQNPGNTIYF
DNA: TGTGCCAGCAGCCCCGGACAGAACCCTGGAAACACCATATATTTT

size: -
V: TRBV5-4
length: 15
J: TRBJ1-2
D: -
CDR3: CASSSTGVWDYGYTF
DNA: TGTGCCAGCAGTAGTACAGGCGTTTGGGACTATGGCTACACCTTC

size: -
V: TRBV29-1
length: 12
J: TRBJ2-2
D: -
CDR3: CSGTANTGELFF
DNA: TGCAGCGGAACAGCGAACACCGGGGAGCTGTTTTTT

size: -
V: TRBV5-4
length: 17
J: TRBJ1-4
D: -
CDR3: CASSLGTGKTGYEKLFF
DNA: TGTGCCAGCAGCTTGGGTACAGGGAAGACTGGATATGAAAAACTGTTTTTT

size: once
V: TRBV21-1
length: 17
J: TRBJ2-4
D: -
CDR3: CASSRPGTEKAKNIQYF
DNA: TGTGCCAGCAGCAGACCCGGGACAGAGAAAGCCAAAAACATTCAGTACTTC

size: once
V: TRBV2
length: 14
J: TRBJ1-6
D: TRBD1
CDR3: CASKTGTGLSPLHF
DNA: TGTGCCAGCAAAACCGGGACAGGGTTGTCACCCCTCCACTTT

size: -
V: TRBV28
length: 14
J: TRBJ1-2
D: TRBD1
CDR3: CASNEQGNGYGYTF
DNA: TGTGCCAGCAATGAACAGGGGAACGGCTATGGCTACACCTTC

size: -
V: TRBV5-1
length: 14
J: TRBJ1-4
D: -
CDR3: CASSLELPREKLFF
DNA: TGCGCCAGCAGCTTGGAGCTCCCGCGGGAAAAACTGTTTTTT

size: -
V: TRBV10-2
length: 19
J: TRBJ2-1
D: -
CDR3: CASSGGEWEDGDYYNEQFF
DNA: TGCGCCAGCAGTGGGGGCGAGTGGGAAGACGGTGATTATTACAATGAGCAGTTCTTC

size: -
V: TRBV4-2
length: 16
J: TRBJ1-2
D: -
CDR3: CASSHSGAQSDYGYTF
DNA: TGTGCCAGCAGCCACTCTGGGGCCCAGTCGGACTATGGCTACACCTTC

size: -
V: TRBV21-1
length: 14
J: TRBJ1-1
D: -
CDR3: CASPKEATDTEAFF
DNA: TGTGCCAGCCCTAAAGAGGCGACGGACACTGAAGCTTTCTTT

size: once
V: TRBV28
length: 15
J: TRBJ2-5
D: TRBD1
CDR3: CASSTGTGVTETQYF
DNA: TGTGCCAGCAGTACCGGGACAGGGGTGACAGAGACCCAGTACTTC

size: -
V: TRBV28
length: 16
J: TRBJ1-2
D: TRBD1
CDR3: CASSLRQGPILYGYTF
DNA: TGTGCCAGCAGTTTAAGACAGGGCCCGATATTATATGGCTACACCTTC

size: -
V: TRBV6-5
length: 15
J: TRBJ2-3
D: TRBD2
CDR3: CASSLSGGDTDTQYF
DNA: TGTGCCAGCAGTCTGAGCGGGGGGGACACAGATACGCAGTATTTT

size: -
V: TRBV6-5
length: 14
J: TRBJ1-2
D: TRBD1
CDR3: CASSYTGVEYGYTF
DNA: TGTGCCAGCAGTTACACAGGGGTGGAGTATGGCTACACCTTC

size: -
V: TRBV6-4
length: 15
J: TRBJ2-1
D: -
CDR3: CASSDSAWGGNEQFF
DNA: TGTGCCAGCAGTGACTCGGCCTGGGGCGGAAATGAGCAGTTCTTC

size: -
V: TRBV9
length: 16
J: TRBJ2-2
D: TRBD2
CDR3: CASSVQAGGSVGELFF
DNA: TGTGCCAGCAGCGTACAAGCGGGGGGCAGTGTCGGGGAGCTGTTTTTT

size: -
V: TRBV25-1
length: 14
J: TRBJ2-3
D: -
CDR3: CASSESNSGSPQYF
DNA: TGTGCCAGCAGTGAATCAAATTCAGGGTCCCCGCAGTATTTT

size: few
V: TRBV6-1
length: 13
J: TRBJ2-5
D: -
CDR3: CASSEVGEETQYF
DNA: TGTGCCAGCAGTGAAGTGGGAGAAGAGACCCAGTACTTC

size: -
V: TRBV7-8
length: 16
J: TRBJ2-3
D: TRBD2
CDR3: CASSLRGGAGTDTQYF
DNA: TGTGCCAGCAGCTTACGGGGGGGGGCCGGTACAGATACGCAGTATTTT

size: -
V: TRBV2
length: 16
J: TRBJ1-6
D: -
CDR3: CASSEDSGTPNSPLHF
DNA: TGTGCCAGCAGTGAAGATAGCGGGACCCCTAATTCACCCCTCCACTTT

size: -
V: TRBV9
length: 15
J: TRBJ2-3
D: TRBD2
CDR3: CASTVSGGPTDTQYF
DNA: TGTGCCAGCACCGTTAGCGGGGGACCCACAGATACGCAGTATTTT

size: few
V: TRBV2
length: 16
J: TRBJ2-3
D: -
CDR3: CASSPALGVSTDTQYF
DNA: TGTGCCAGCAGCCCGGCTTTAGGAGTCAGCACAGATACGCAGTATTTT

size: -
V: TRBV7-6
length: 22
J: TRBJ1-1
D: TRBD1
CDR3: CASSLGARGRINRGGSGTEAFF
DNA: TGTGCCAGCAGCTTAGGAGCAAGGGGGCGGATCAATCGCGGAGGTAGTGGCACTGAAGCTTTCTTT

size: -
V: TRBV15
length: 17
J: TRBJ1-4
D: -
CDR3: CATSREPHSATNEKLFF
DNA: TGTGCCACCAGCAGAGAGCCGCACTCTGCAACTAATGAAAAACTGTTTTTT

size: -
V: TRBV5-1
length: 14
J: TRBJ2-1
D: TRBD2
CDR3: CASSLSGDHNEQFF
DNA: TGCGCCAGCAGCTTGAGCGGGGACCACAATGAGCAGTTCTTC

size: -
V: TRBV19
length: 14
J: TRBJ1-1
D: TRBD1
CDR3: CASTFGTGVTEAFF
DNA: TGTGCCAGTACTTTTGGGACAGGCGTTACTGAAGCTTTCTTT